This T cell receptor beta chain is drawn from a study of brain T cells in children with intractable seizures. The study's findings and limits: Only CDR3 sequence similarity suggested viral specificity, without known HCMV serostatus.

Surgery cases with the highest brain T cell transcript signatures were chosen for sequencing. Comment on this clone: Its antigen is still unknown.

The CDR3 contains 15 residues. Germline V gene sequence: CDR1 SGHNT, CDR2 YYREEE (reference sequence). V lost 1 base, J lost 3 bases, and 2 bases stayed unmatched. Produced via immunoSEQ multiplex PCR; TCRdb's table is partial and in-frame only. The profile shows some 64,000 clones, around 96% of them singletons. The sequencing used peripheral blood, collected at surgery. J is TRBJ2-2 and V is TRBV5-4, with 8 bases matching TRBD2. The source of this sequence is a boy in the first two years of life with focal cortical dysplasia and intractable seizures. The CDR3 region has the DNA TGTGCCAGCAGCTTGCTAGCGGGTTACACCGGGGAGCTGTTTTTT. Encoded protein: CASSLLAGYTGELFF.